This T cell receptor beta chain was identified in a study of T cells in Graves' hyperthyroidism and ophthalmopathy. Findings and caveats of the study: A model of 13 V-J features distinguished ophthalmopathy from stable hyperthyroidism. Most expanded thyroid clonotypes above 0.001 also appeared in blood.

Diagnoses rested on clinical symptoms, serum thyroxine and TRAb, thyroid ultrasound and orbital computed tomography. A sample of blood taken at first hyperthyroidism diagnosis preceded any ophthalmopathy symptoms. This clonotype came up many times. Its antigen is not identified. RNA transcripts served as the template for amplifying TCR beta CDR3 regions. First-round RT-PCR with HTBI primers amplified the TCR CDR3 region. TCRdb re-analysed the multiplex PCR reads in MiXCR, keeping a single row per CDR3 protein. This sample yields 550,000 to 650,000 distinct CDR3 sequences, of which approximately 14% are seen a single time; about 5.8% belongs to the top ten. The source of this sequence is a woman in her 30s with Graves' hyperthyroidism that later progressed to Graves' ophthalmopathy. Sequencing used blood.

The CDR3 DNA follows: TGTGCCAGCAGCTTAGAACTAGCGGGAGGGATCTCCTACAATGAGCAGTTCTTC. Translation: CASSLELAGGISYNEQFF. The rearrangement joins TRBV11-3 to TRBJ2-1; 13 nucleotides align to TRBD2. Losses at the gene ends were 0 bases for V and 0 bases for J; bases not matched to a gene: 2. The CDR3 has 18 residues. Looked up from germline, CDR1 is SGHNT and CDR2 is YENEEA.